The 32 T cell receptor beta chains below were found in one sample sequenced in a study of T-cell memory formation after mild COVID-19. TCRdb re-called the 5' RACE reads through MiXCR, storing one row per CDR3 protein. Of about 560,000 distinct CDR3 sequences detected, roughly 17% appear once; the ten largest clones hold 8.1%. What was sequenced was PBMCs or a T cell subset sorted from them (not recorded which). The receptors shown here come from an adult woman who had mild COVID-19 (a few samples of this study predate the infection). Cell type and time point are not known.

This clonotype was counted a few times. The CDR3 region is CASSRLAGGSGQETQYF. As DNA, the CDR3 is TGTGCCAGCAGCAGGCTAGCGGGAGGAAGCGGGCAAGAGACCCAGTACTTC. This chain uses TRBV7-6 with TRBJ2-5, with 11 nucleotides matching TRBD2. Germline values: CDR1 SGHVS, CDR2 FNYEAQ. The CDR3 loop spans 17 amino acids. V dropped 5 bases and J dropped 2; count of bases not matched to a gene: 10.

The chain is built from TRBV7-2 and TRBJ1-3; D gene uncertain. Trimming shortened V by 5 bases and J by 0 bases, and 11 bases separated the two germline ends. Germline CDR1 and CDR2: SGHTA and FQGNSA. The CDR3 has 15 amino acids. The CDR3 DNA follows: TGTGCCAGCAGCCCCCTACAGTCCTCTGGAAACACCATATATTTT. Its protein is CASSPLQSSGNTIYF. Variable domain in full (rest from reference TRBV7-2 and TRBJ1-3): GAGVSQSPSNKVTEKGKDVELRCDPISGHTALYWYRQSLGQGLEFLIYFQGNSAPDKSGLPSDRFSAERTGGSVSTLTIQRTQQEDSAVYLCASSPLQSSGNTIYFGEGSWLTVV.

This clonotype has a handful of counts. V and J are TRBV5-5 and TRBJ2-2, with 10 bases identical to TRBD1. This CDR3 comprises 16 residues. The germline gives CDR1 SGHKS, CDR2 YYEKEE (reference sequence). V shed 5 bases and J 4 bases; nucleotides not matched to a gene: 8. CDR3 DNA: TGTGCCAGCAGAAACCGGGACAGGGGTAGCACCGGGGAGCTGTTTTTT. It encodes CASRNRDRGSTGELFF.

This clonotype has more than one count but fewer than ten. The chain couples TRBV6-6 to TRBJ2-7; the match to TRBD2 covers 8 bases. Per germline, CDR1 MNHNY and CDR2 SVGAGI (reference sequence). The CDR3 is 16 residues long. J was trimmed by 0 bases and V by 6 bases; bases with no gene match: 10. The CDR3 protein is CASSPYGGAGSYEQYF. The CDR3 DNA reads TGTGCCAGCAGCCCGTACGGGGGGGCTGGCTCCTACGAGCAGTACTTC.

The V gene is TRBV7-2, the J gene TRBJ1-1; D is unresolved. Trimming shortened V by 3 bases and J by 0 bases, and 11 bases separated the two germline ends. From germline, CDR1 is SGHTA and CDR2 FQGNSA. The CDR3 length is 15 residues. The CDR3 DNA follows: TGTGCCAGCAGCTTGGAATCTTTGGTGAACACTGAAGCTTTCTTT. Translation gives CASSLESLVNTEAFF.

CDR3 sequence (DNA): TGTGCCACCAGTGATTTGCGAGCAGGGGGCGAGTATGGCTACACCTTC. This encodes CATSDLRAGGEYGYTF. The V gene is TRBV24-1, the J gene TRBJ1-2; 8 bases line up with TRBD1. The CDR3 length is 16 residues. V trimming: 0 bases; J trimming: 5 bases; junction bases outside the gene matches: 7. Germline V gene data show CDR1 as KGHDR and CDR2 as SFDVKD.

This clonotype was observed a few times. CDR3 nucleotide sequence: TGCAGTGCTACCGGACTAGTCTACGAGCAGTACTTC. It translates to CSATGLVYEQYF. The chain carries TRBV20-1 and TRBJ2-7; 7 nucleotides align to TRBD2. J was trimmed by 3 bases and V by 4 bases; bases with no gene match: 3. CDR3 length: 12 residues. From germline, CDR1 is DFQATT and CDR2 SNEGSKA (reference sequence).

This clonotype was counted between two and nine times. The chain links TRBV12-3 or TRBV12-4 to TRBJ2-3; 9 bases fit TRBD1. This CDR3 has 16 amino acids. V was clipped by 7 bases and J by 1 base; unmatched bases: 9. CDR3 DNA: TGTGCCAGCACCACCCTCAGGGACAGGGGCACAGATACGCAGTATTTT. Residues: CASTTLRDRGTDTQYF.

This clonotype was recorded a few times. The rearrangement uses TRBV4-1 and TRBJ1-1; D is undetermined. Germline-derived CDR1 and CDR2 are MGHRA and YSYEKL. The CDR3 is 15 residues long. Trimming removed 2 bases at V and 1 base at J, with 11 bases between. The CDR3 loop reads CASSQTGLWNTEAFF. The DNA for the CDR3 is TGCGCCAGCAGCCAAACCGGACTGTGGAACACTGAAGCTTTCTTT.

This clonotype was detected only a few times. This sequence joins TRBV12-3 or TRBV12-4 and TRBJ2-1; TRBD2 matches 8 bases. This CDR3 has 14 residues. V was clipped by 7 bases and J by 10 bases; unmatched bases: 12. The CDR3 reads CASTRSSGVREQFF. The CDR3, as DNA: TGTGCCAGCACTCGAAGTAGCGGGGTCCGAGAGCAGTTCTTC.

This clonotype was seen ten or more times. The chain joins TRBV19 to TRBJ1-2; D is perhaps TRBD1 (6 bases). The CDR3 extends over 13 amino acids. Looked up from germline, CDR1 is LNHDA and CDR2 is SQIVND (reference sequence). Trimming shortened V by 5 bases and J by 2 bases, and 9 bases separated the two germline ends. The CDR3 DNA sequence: TGTGCCAGTAGTTCACAGGGAAACTATGGCTACACCTTC. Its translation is CASSSQGNYGYTF.

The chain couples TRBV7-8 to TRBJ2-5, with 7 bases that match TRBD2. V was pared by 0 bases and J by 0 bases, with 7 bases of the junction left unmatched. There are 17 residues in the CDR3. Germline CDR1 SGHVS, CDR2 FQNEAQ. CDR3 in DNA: TGTGCCAGCAGCTTAGCTTCGCTAGCGGTGTACCAAGAGACCCAGTACTTC. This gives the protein CASSLASLAVYQETQYF. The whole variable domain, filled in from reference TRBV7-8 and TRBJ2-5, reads GAGVSQSPRYKVAKRGQDVALRCDPISGHVSLFWYQQALGQGPEFLTYFQNEAQLDKSGLPSDRFFAERPEGSVSTLKIQRTQQEDSAVYLCASSLASLAVYQETQYFGPGTRLLVL.

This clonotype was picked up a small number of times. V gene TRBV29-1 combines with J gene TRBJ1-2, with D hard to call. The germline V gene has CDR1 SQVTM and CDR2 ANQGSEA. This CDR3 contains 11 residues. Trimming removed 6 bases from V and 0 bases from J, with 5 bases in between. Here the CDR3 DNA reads TGCAGCGTCACAGCTAACTATGGCTACACCTTC. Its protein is CSVTANYGYTF.

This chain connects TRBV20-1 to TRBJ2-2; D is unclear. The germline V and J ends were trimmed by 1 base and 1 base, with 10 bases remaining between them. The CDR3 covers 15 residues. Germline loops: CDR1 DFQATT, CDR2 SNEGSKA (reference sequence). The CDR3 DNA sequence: TGCAGTGCTAGAGTTCTCCATGGGAACACCGGGGAGCTGTTTTTT. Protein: CSARVLHGNTGELFF.

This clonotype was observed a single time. The CDR3, as DNA: TGCAGTGCTAGGTTAGCGGGGGGTGCCAAAGAGCAGTTCTTC. Its translation is CSARLAGGAKEQFF. The rearrangement links TRBV20-1 to TRBJ2-1; TRBD2 matches at 10 bases. Germline assignment: CDR1 DFQATT and CDR2 SNEGSKA (reference sequence). Germline trimming cut 3 bases from V and 10 bases from J; bases unmatched to any gene: 9. This CDR3 spans 14 amino acids.

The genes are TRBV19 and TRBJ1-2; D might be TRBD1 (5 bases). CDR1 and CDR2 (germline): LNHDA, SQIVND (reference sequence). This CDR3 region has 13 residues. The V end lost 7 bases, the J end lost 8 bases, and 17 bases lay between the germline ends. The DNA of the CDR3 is TGTGCCAGTACCATCGGGGCCTTGGGAGGCTACACCTTC. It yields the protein CASTIGALGGYTF.

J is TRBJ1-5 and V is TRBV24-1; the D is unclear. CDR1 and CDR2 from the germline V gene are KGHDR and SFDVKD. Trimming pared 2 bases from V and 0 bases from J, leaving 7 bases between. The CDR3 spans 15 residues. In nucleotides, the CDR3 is TGTGCCACCAGTGATTCCGGGCTTAGCAATCAGCCCCAGCATTTT. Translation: CATSDSGLSNQPQHF.

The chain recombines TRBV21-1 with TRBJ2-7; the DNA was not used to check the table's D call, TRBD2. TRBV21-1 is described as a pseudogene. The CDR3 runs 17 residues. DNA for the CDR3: TGTGCCAGCAGCAAAAGTTCTAGCGGGAGGACCTCCTACGAGCAGTACTTC. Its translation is CASSKSSSGRTSYEQYF.

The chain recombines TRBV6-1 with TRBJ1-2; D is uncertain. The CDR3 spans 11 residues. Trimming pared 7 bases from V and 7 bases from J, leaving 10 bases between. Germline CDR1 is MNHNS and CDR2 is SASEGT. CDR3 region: CASTLLFGYTF. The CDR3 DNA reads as TGTGCCAGCACCCTTTTATTTGGCTACACCTTC.

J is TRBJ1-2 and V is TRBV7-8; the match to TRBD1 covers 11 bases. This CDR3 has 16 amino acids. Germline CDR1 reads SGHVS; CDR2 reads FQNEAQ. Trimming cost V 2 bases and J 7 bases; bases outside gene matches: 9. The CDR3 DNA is TGTGCCAGCAGCTTACTTGTGGGGACAGGGGGTCTTGGCTACACCTTC. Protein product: CASSLLVGTGGLGYTF.

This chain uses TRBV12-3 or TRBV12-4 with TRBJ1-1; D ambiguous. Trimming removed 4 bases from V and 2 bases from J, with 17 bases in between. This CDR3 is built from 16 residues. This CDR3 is CASSSPASWGNTEAFF. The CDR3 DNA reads TGTGCCAGCAGTTCCCCAGCGTCTTGGGGAAACACTGAAGCTTTCTTT.

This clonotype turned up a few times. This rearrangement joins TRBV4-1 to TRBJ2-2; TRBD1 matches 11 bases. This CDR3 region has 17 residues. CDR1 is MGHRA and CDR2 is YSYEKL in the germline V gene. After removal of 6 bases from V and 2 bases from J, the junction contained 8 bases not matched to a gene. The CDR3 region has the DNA TGCGCCAGCAGTCCCTTGGGACAGGGGGTTAACACCGGGGAGCTGTTTTTT. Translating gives CASSPLGQGVNTGELFF.

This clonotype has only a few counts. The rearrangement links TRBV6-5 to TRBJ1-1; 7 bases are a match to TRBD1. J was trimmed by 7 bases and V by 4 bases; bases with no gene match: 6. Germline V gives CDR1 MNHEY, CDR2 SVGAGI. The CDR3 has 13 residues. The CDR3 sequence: CASSSRTGFEAFF. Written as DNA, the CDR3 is TGTGCCAGCAGTTCGCGGACAGGATTTGAAGCTTTCTTT.

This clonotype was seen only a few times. The CDR3 spells CAWRGPPGSEKLFF. CDR3 bases: TGTGCCTGGAGGGGCCCCCCGGGAAGTGAAAAACTGTTTTTT. This chain connects TRBV30 to TRBJ1-4; D is unresolved. The V gene lost 3 bases and the J gene lost 7 bases, with 15 bases spanning the gap. The CDR3 is made up of 14 amino acids. CDR1 and CDR2 from the germline V gene are GTSNPN and SVGIG (reference sequence).

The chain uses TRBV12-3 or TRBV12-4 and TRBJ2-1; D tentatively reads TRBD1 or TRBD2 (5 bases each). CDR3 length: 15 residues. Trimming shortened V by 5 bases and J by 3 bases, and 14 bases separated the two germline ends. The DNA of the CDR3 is TGTGCCAGCAGTAATGTAGCGAGGGGCTACAATGAGCAGTTCTTC. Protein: CASSNVARGYNEQFF.

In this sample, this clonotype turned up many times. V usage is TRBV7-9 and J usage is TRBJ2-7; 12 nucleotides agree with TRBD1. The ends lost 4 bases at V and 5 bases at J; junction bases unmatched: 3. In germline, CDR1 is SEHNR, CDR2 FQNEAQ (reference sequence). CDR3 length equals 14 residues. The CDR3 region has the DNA TGTGCCAGCAGCTCGGGACAGGGGGCCCACGAGCAGTACTTC. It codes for CASSSGQGAHEQYF. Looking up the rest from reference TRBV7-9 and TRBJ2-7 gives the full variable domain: DTGVSQNPRHKITKRGQNVTFRCDPISEHNRLYWYRQTLGQGPEFLTYFQNEAQLEKSRLLSDRFSAERPKGSFSTLEIQRTEQGDSAMYLCASSSGQGAHEQYFGPGTRLTVT.

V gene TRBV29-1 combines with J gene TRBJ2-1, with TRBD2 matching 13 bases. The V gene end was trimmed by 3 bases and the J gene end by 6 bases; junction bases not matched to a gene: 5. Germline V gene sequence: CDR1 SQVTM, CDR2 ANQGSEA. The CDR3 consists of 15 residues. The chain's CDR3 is CSVDLLAGGRNEQFF. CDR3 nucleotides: TGCAGCGTTGACCTACTAGCGGGAGGGCGCAATGAGCAGTTCTTC.

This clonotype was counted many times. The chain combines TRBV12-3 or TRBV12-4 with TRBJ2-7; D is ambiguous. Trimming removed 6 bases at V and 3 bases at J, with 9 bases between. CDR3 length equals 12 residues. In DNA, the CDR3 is TGTGCCAGCAGCCTCCTCGGCTACGAGCAGTACTTC. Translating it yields CASSLLGYEQYF.

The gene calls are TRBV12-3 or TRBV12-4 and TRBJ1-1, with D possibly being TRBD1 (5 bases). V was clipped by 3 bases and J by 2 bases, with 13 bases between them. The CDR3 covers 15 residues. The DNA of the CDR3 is TGTGCCAGCAGTTTCTATGGGACGGTTAACACTGAAGCTTTCTTT. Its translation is CASSFYGTVNTEAFF.

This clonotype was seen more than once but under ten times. CDR3 bases: TGTGCCAGCAGTAAGGACGGGACTAGTGGGAGAGCCCAGTACTTC. It translates to CASSKDGTSGRAQYF. The chain uses TRBV27 and TRBJ2-5, with TRBD2 identical over 8 bases. The CDR3 loop spans 15 amino acids. V dropped 5 bases and J dropped 9; count of bases not matched to a gene: 14. Germline lookup yields CDR1 MNHEY and CDR2 SMNVEV (reference sequence).

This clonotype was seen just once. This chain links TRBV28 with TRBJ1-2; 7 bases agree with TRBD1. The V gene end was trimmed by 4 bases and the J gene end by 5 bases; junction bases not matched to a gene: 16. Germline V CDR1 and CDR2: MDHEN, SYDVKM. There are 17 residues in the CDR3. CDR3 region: CASSSPLRDRKEYGYTF. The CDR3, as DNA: TGTGCCAGCAGTTCCCCTCTCCGGGACAGAAAGGAGTATGGCTACACCTTC.

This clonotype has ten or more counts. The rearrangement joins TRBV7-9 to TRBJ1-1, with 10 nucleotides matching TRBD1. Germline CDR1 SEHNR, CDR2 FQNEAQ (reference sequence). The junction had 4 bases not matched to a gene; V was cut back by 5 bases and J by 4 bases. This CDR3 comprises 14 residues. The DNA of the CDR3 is TGTGCCAGCAGCCAGGGGACAGGGGTCACTGAAGCTTTCTTT. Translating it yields CASSQGTGVTEAFF.